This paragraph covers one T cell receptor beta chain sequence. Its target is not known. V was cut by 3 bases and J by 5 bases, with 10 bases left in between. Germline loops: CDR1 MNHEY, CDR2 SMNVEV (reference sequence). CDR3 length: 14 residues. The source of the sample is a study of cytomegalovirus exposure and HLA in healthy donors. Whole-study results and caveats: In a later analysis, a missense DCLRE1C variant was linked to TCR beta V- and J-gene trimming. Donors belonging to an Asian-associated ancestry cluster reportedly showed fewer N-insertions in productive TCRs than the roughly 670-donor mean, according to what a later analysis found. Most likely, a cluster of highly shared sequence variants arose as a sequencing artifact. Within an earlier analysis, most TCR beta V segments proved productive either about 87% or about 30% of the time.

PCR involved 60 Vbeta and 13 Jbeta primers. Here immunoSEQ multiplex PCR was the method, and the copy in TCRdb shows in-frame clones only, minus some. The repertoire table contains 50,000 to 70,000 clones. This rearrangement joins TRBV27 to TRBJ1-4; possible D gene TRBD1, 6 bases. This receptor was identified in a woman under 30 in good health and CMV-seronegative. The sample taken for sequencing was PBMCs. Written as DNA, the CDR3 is TGTGCCAGCAGTTTTGGGGGCGCAAATGAAAAACTGTTTTTT. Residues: CASSFGGANEKLFF.